This is a list of T cell receptor beta chains from one sample in a study of patients and donors after allogeneic stem cell transplantation. MiXCR, applied by TCRdb to the RT-PCR reads, yields one record per CDR3 protein. Among 10,000 to 12,000 distinct CDR3 sequences listed, 20% to 25% were seen once. The material sequenced was blood, either unsorted or a sorted T cell fraction (not recorded which). The receptors originated from a human donor who was either an allogeneic HSCT recipient or a stem cell or donor lymphocyte infusion donor (not recorded which). It is not recorded whose cells these are; they may come from a transplant donor. The CDR3 runs from the conserved cysteine through the conserved F or W. A D gene is named only where the DNA matches it firmly. The size field is filled for only some rows; it gives once, few, many or a size class.

d_gene	abundance	v_gene	j_gene	CDR3aa	CDR3nt
.	.	TRBV30	TRBJ1-1	CAWGVREGAEAFF	TGTGCCTGGGGCGTGAGGGAAGGGGCTGAAGCTTTCTTT
.	.	TRBV6-1	TRBJ1-4	CATELGGAEKLFF	TGTGCCACCGAATTAGGGGGAGCCGAAAAACTGTTTTTT
TRBD2	.	TRBV19	TRBJ2-7	CASSIGGTSGYEQYF	TGTGCCAGTAGTATCGGTGGGACTAGCGGATACGAGCAGTACTTC
.	.	TRBV7-8	TRBJ1-2	CASSLGGGRSYGYTF	TGTGCCAGCAGCTTAGGAGGGGGGCGATCCTATGGCTACACCTTC
.	.	TRBV9	TRBJ1-6	CASSLRSTPNNSPLHF	TGTGCCAGCAGCCTAAGGTCCACACCCAATAATTCACCCCTCCACTTT
.	few	TRBV30	TRBJ1-2	CAWSSSWVGGYTF	TGTGCCTGGAGTAGTTCGTGGGTGGGTGGCTACACCTTC
.	.	TRBV4-2	TRBJ1-4	CASSQEGPGVGQKLFF	TGTGCCAGCAGCCAAGAGGGGCCAGGGGTCGGACAAAAACTGTTTTTT
TRBD1	few	TRBV12-3/TRBV12-4	TRBJ2-3	CASSPRGQGETDTQYF	TGTGCCAGCAGTCCTAGAGGACAGGGTGAGACAGATACGCAGTATTTT
.	.	TRBV12-3/TRBV12-4	TRBJ2-7	CASSHTGTSYEQYF	TGTGCCAGCAGTCATACGGGGACCTCCTACGAGCAGTACTTC
TRBD2	.	TRBV3-1	TRBJ2-1	CASSQGPAGLYNEQFF	TGTGCCAGCAGCCAAGGCCCAGCGGGGTTGTACAATGAGCAGTTCTTC
.	few	TRBV12-3/TRBV12-4	TRBJ1-1	CASTPHREGTEAFF	TGTGCCAGCACCCCCCACAGGGAGGGCACTGAAGCTTTCTTT
.	few	TRBV27	TRBJ1-2	CASSPQGMGKNGYTF	TGTGCCAGCAGCCCACAAGGGATGGGTAAAAATGGCTACACCTTC
.	many	TRBV5-1	TRBJ2-3	CASSSGGYTDTQYF	TGCGCCAGCAGCTCGGGCGGGTACACAGATACGCAGTATTTT
TRBD1	.	TRBV6-6	TRBJ1-1	CASRIGPRGMNTEAFF	TGTGCCAGCAGGATCGGACCCAGGGGGATGAACACTGAAGCTTTCTTT